This T cell receptor beta chain emerged from a study of blood T cell repertoires in COVID-19. Study-level information: Acute and convalescent COVID-19 samples came from the United States, Italy and Spain. T cells, B-cell-depleted T cells, or PBMCs provided the cDNA or gDNA that served as material.

Remarks on this clone: Compared with germline, one end of the junction differs, possibly owing to a read error.

The cohort comprised adults aged about 18 to 100 years residing in about 25 US areas. Participants were placed into cohorts based on the clinical history they reported. The germline V gene has CDR1 SSHAT and CDR2 FNYEAQ (reference sequence). This CDR3 has 16 residues. Here immunoSEQ multiplex PCR was the method, and the copy in TCRdb shows in-frame clones only, minus some. The data show fewer than 250,000 clones, with 84% seen just once and 1.8% held by the top ten. The sequenced sample was PBMCs or T cells enriched from blood (not recorded which). The V gene is TRBV7-7, the J gene TRBJ2-1; 11 nucleotides line up with TRBD2. The sequence came from a man in his 60s who had recovered from COVID-19. The DNA for the CDR3 is TGTGCTAGCAGCTTATCGTCACTAGCGGGGGTTAATGAGCAGTTCTTC. This gives the protein CASSLSSLAGVNEQFF.